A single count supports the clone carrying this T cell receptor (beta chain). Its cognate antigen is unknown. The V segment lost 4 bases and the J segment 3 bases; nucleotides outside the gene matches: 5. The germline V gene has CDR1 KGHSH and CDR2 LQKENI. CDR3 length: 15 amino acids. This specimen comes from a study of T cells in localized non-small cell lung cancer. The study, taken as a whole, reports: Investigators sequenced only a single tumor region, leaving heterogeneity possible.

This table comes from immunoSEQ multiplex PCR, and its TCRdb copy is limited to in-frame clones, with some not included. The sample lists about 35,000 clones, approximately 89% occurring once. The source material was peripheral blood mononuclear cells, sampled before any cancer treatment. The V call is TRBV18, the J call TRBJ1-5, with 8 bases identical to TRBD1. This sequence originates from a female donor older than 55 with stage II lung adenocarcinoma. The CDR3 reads CASSLGQAINQPQHF. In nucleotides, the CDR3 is TGTGCCAGCTCACTGGGACAGGCTATCAATCAGCCCCAGCATTTT. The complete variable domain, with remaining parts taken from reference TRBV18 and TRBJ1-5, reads NAGVMQNPRHLVRRRGQEARLRCSPMKGHSHVYWYRQLPEEGLKFMVYLQKENIIDESGMPKERFSAEFPKEGPSILRIQQVVRGDSAAYFCASSLGQAINQPQHFGDGTRLSIL.